Presented here are 11 T cell receptor beta chains from one specimen sequenced in a study of shared clonotypes between healthy human individuals. Assay: immunoSEQ multiplex PCR; the TCRdb copy retains only in-frame clones and omits some. The sample carries about 1 million clones, about 75% recorded once. The sequencing sample was made of memory CD4+ T cells sorted from blood. Subset noted: CD45RA-negative fraction. The receptors derive from a man between 18 and 35 years old in good health.

The chain combines TRBV9 with TRBJ2-7, with 9 positions matching TRBD1. Germline V gene sequence: CDR1 SGDLS, CDR2 YYNGEE. Losses at the gene ends were 4 bases for V and 8 bases for J; bases not matched to a gene: 13. CDR3 length equals 15 residues. The CDR3 protein is CASSPRQGEGVKQYF. In DNA form, the CDR3 reads TGTGCCAGCAGCCCACGACAGGGGGAAGGCGTTAAGCAGTACTTC.

DNA of the CDR3: TGTGCCAGCAGTGTTTCAGGGTTAGGAGAGACCCAGTACTTC. This codes for CASSVSGLGETQYF. The chain couples TRBV6-1 to TRBJ2-5; D is possibly TRBD1 (5 bases). CDR1 and CDR2 from the germline V gene are MNHNS and SASEGT. Trimming left V 4 bases short and J 4 bases short, with 13 bases between. The CDR3 has 14 residues.

The CDR3 nucleotides are TGTGCCAGCAGAGCACAGGGGCTAGACACAGATACGCAGTATTTT. This translates into CASRAQGLDTDTQYF. This sequence joins TRBV7-2 and TRBJ2-3, with TRBD1 identical over 7 bases. Germline trimming cut 6 bases from V and 2 bases from J; bases unmatched to any gene: 8. The CDR3 covers 15 residues. Germline-derived CDR1 and CDR2 are SGHTA and FQGNSA.

To note about this clone: Germline is not matched at one junction end, which may reflect a read error. The chain uses TRBV6-1 and TRBJ2-7; 7 bases agree with TRBD1. This CDR3 comprises 14 residues. Germline V lookup: CDR1 MNHNS, CDR2 SASEGT. CDR3 in amino acids: CASSLTGFSSEQYF. The DNA of the CDR3 is TGTGCCAGCAGTTTGACAGGGTTTTCCTCCGAGCAGTACTTC.

The chain links TRBV6-5 to TRBJ1-1, with 8 bases lining up with TRBD1. V trimming: 6 bases; J trimming: 4 bases; junction bases outside the gene matches: 4. CDR3 size: 13 residues. Germline V gene lookup returns CDR1 MNHEY and CDR2 SVGAGI. In nucleotides, the CDR3 is TGTGCCAGCAGATTTACAGGGGGCACTGAAGCTTTCTTT. It translates to CASRFTGGTEAFF.

This chain uses TRBV5-1 with TRBJ2-1; D is unclear. Trimming took 4 bases from V and 5 from J, leaving 10 bases between them. The CDR3 has 13 amino acids. Germline V gene sequence: CDR1 SGHRS, CDR2 YFSETQ. CDR3 loop: CASSLLGNNEQFF. CDR3 nucleotide sequence: TGCGCCAGCAGCCTCCTAGGGAACAATGAGCAGTTCTTC.

V is TRBV7-2 and J is TRBJ1-1; 8 bases line up with TRBD1. The CDR3 loop spans 15 amino acids. CDR1 and CDR2 from the germline V gene are SGHTA and FQGNSA. V lost 3 bases, J lost 4 bases, and 7 bases stayed unmatched. This chain's CDR3 is CASSLHTGGGTEAFF. Here the CDR3 DNA reads TGTGCCAGCAGCTTGCACACAGGGGGAGGCACTGAAGCTTTCTTT.

In its sample, this clone was seen a few times. DNA for the CDR3: TGTGCCTGGAGTTCGGGAGGTTGGAATTCACCCCTCCACTTT. Protein sequence: CAWSSGGWNSPLHF. This chain connects TRBV30 to TRBJ1-6; D not certain. From germline, CDR1 is GTSNPN and CDR2 SVGIG (reference sequence). The CDR3 is made up of 14 amino acids. V lost 2 bases and J 7 bases, leaving 12 bases between the germline ends. The variable domain in full, with the rest retrieved from reference TRBV30 and TRBJ1-6, is SQTIHQWPATLVQPVGSPLSLECTVEGTSNPNLYWYRQAAGRGLQLLFYSVGIGQISSEVPQNLSASRPQDRQFILSSKKLLLSDSGFYLCAWSSGGWNSPLHFGNGTRLTVT.

V gene TRBV9 combines with J gene TRBJ2-2; no definite D call. V lost 0 bases and J lost 2, with 8 bases in between. This CDR3 is built from 15 residues. Per the germline V gene, CDR1 is SGDLS and CDR2 is YYNGEE. The CDR3 DNA is TGTGCCAGCAGCGTAGCAAGAAGAAACACCGGGGAGCTGTTTTTT. Translation: CASSVARRNTGELFF.

The chain links TRBV6-1 to TRBJ2-5; 8 bases fit TRBD2. The length of the CDR3 is 15 residues. Germline trimming cut 4 bases from V and 5 bases from J; bases unmatched to any gene: 9. Germline CDR1 reads MNHNS; CDR2 reads SASEGT. CDR3 bases: TGTGCCAGCAGTGGCCGGGGGGGACCCAGGGAGACCCAGTACTTC. This gives the protein CASSGRGGPRETQYF.

CDR3 bases: TGCAGTGCTGTGGGCAACAATGAGCAGTTCTTC. This gives the protein CSAVGNNEQFF. The V and J genes are TRBV20-1 and TRBJ2-1, with no clear D. This CDR3 has 11 amino acids. V lost 5 bases and J 5 bases, leaving 7 bases between the germline ends. Germline CDR1 and CDR2: DFQATT and SNEGSKA (reference sequence).